The 30 T cell receptor beta chains listed next were all sequenced from one sample in a study of tumor-infiltrating lymphocytes in primary liver carcinoma. Production of TCR beta cDNA used 500 ng total RNA together with a constant-region primer. A slightly modified ARM-PCR protocol with three nested multiplex PCR rounds produced these TCR beta libraries. A C-beta reverse primer was combined with TRBV1-TRBV30 forward primers in the first two PCR rounds, and each round had roughly 9 cycles. Each CDR3 protein is one row after TCRdb ran MiXCR on the multiplex PCR reads. In the table there are fewer than 350,000 distinct CDR3 sequences, more than 55% of which are singletons. Unsorted whole blood yielded blood RNA, and germline DNA was extracted as well. The specimen was peripheral blood. The receptors come from a man aged 35-49 years with primary liver carcinoma and hepatitis B virus infection.

The rearrangement uses TRBV5-1 and TRBJ2-6; TRBD2 might be the D (6 bases). Germline CDR1 is SGHRS and CDR2 is YFSETQ. The CDR3 loop spans 17 amino acids. Trimming pared 0 bases from V and 0 bases from J, leaving 10 bases between. CDR3 loop: CASSLAGAISGANVLTF. In DNA, the CDR3 is TGCGCCAGCAGCTTGGCGGGAGCTATCTCTGGGGCCAACGTCCTGACTTTC.

J is TRBJ2-7 and V is TRBV30, with 8 bases lining up with TRBD1. Losses at the gene ends were 5 bases for V and 5 bases for J; bases not matched to a gene: 8. CDR1 and CDR2 (germline): GTSNPN, SVGIG (reference sequence). The CDR3 is 13 amino acids. The CDR3 loop is CAWCRDRFHEQYF. In nucleotides, the CDR3 is TGTGCCTGGTGCCGGGACAGGTTCCACGAGCAGTACTTC. The full variable domain, its missing parts supplied by reference TRBV30 and TRBJ2-7, is SQTIHQWPATLVQPVGSPLSLECTVEGTSNPNLYWYRQAAGRGLQLLFYSVGIGQISSEVPQNLSASRPQDRQFILSSKKLLLSDSGFYLCAWCRDRFHEQYFGPGTRLTVT.

V and J are TRBV7-8 and TRBJ2-1, with 8 nucleotides matching TRBD2. The CDR3 length is 19 residues. Germline assignment: CDR1 SGHVS and CDR2 FQNEAQ. V was clipped by 5 bases and J by 1 base; unmatched bases: 16. CDR3 DNA sequence: TGTGCCAGCAGCCCAGTCGCCCAGCGGGAGTATCATTCCTACAATGAGCAGTTCTTC. Its protein is CASSPVAQREYHSYNEQFF.

This clonotype was observed at least ten times. The chain employs TRBV4-3 and TRBJ2-7, with D perhaps assigned TRBD1 or TRBD2 (6 bases each). V dropped 1 base and J dropped 6 bases, with 13 bases sitting between them. Germline lookup yields CDR1 LGHNA and CDR2 YSLEER. The CDR3 runs 14 residues. CDR3 sequence reads: CASSQAGGSSEQYF. In nucleotides, the CDR3 is TGCGCCAGCAGCCAAGCCGGGGGCTCGTCCGAGCAGTACTTC.

With respect to this clonotype: One end of the junction fails to match germline, which may point to a read error. The chain carries TRBV6-1 and TRBJ2-2; D may be TRBD2 (7 bases). CDR1 is MNHNS and CDR2 is SASEGT in the germline V gene. CDR3 length: 16 amino acids. Here the CDR3 DNA reads TGTGCCAGCACCTCGGGGGGCGCCTGGGACACCGGGGAGCTGCTTTTT. It codes for CASTSGGAWDTGELLF.

The table lists this clonotype with a few counts. This rearrangement joins TRBV6-1 to TRBJ2-3, with D perhaps assigned TRBD1 or TRBD2 (5 bases each). Trimming cost V 8 bases and J 2 bases, with 17 bases left between them. Germline CDR1 and CDR2: MNHNS and SASEGT. The CDR3 contains 15 residues. CDR3 residues: CASRIRDGPTDTQYF. The CDR3 nucleotides read TGTGCCAGCCGCATCCGGGACGGACCCACAGATACGCAGTATTTT.

Comments on this clonotype: The junction does not match germline at one end; this may be a read error. V usage is TRBV28 and J usage is TRBJ2-3; perhaps TRBD1 as D (5 bases). The CDR3 spans 13 residues. In germline, CDR1 is MDHEN, CDR2 SYDVKM. In DNA form, the CDR3 reads TGTGTCAGCAGCCAAGGGGGCACAGATACGCAGTATTTT. This translates into CVSSQGGTDTQYF.

Note on this clonotype: Sequence at one end of the junction differs from germline and may be a read error. The chain employs TRBV6-1 and TRBJ2-5; 7 bases align to TRBD1. This CDR3 contains 14 residues. Germline CDR1 MNHNS, CDR2 SASEGT. As DNA, the CDR3 is TGTGCCAGCAGTGACAGGACAGGTCGAGAGGCCCAGTACTTC. This encodes CASSDRTGREAQYF.

The CDR3 nucleotides read TGCAGCGCTGATGAAGCGGGGGGCACAGATACGCAGTATTTT. This sequence encodes CSADEAGGTDTQYF. The rearrangement links TRBV29-1 to TRBJ2-3; TRBD2 aligns across 8 bases. This CDR3 has 14 amino acids. Germline V gives CDR1 SQVTM, CDR2 ANQGSEA. The V segment lost 7 bases and the J segment 1 base; nucleotides outside the gene matches: 7.

The rearrangement uses TRBV5-1 and TRBJ1-4; 9 bases line up with TRBD1. This CDR3 has 16 amino acids. V lost 2 bases to trimming and J lost 8 bases; unmatched junction nucleotides: 10. Germline V gene lookup returns CDR1 SGHRS and CDR2 YFSETQ. CDR3 in amino acids: CASSFTEQGAGEKLFF. The CDR3 DNA reads TGCGCCAGCAGCTTCACCGAACAGGGGGCGGGGGAAAAACTGTTTTTT.

This clonotype was found once. One end of the junction does not line up with germline, which may come from a read error. The CDR3 sequence: CVSSLDRETEAFF. For the CDR3, the DNA is TGTGTCAGCAGCTTAGACAGAGAGACTGAAGCTTTCTTT. This rearrangement joins TRBV5-4 to TRBJ1-1; D may be TRBD1 (5 bases). Germline CDR1 reads SGHNT; CDR2 reads YYREEE (reference sequence). The CDR3 is 13 residues long.

Note on this clonotype: An end of the junction differs from the germline gene, which may be a read error. V gene TRBV4-2 combines with J gene TRBJ2-2, with D possibly being TRBD2 (5 bases). The CDR3 is 14 residues long. CDR1 LGHNA and CDR2 YNFKEQ come from the germline V gene. CDR3: CDSSQVGNTGEPFF. CDR3 nucleotides: TGTGACAGCAGCCAAGTGGGGAACACCGGGGAGCCGTTTTTT.

This clonotype was detected once. A read error is possible here, since a much larger clone lies one base away. CDR3 loop: CSVDGVAGAYVLTF. The DNA for the CDR3 is TGCAGCGTTGACGGGGTTGCTGGGGCCTACGTCCTGACTTTC. The J gene is TRBJ2-6, the V gene TRBV29-1; the D gene could be TRBD1 or TRBD2 (5 bases each). Germline CDR1 and CDR2: SQVTM and ANQGSEA. CDR3 length equals 14 residues.

As to this clonotype: It may be a read error: a sequence one base away is much more abundant. The CDR3 does not close with the conserved phenylalanine or tryptophan, likely indicating a read error. The chain employs TRBV14 and TRBJ2-1, with 10 nucleotides matching TRBD2. The length of the CDR3 is 15 residues. CDR1 is SGHDN, CDR2 FVKESK, per germline. J gave up 5 bases and V 2 bases, and 3 bases lay outside the gene matches. The CDR3 reads CASSQWTSGNNEQFI. The CDR3 bases are TGTGCCAGCAGCCAATGGACTAGCGGCAACAATGAGCAGTTCATC.

Details on this clonotype: One end of the junction varies from germline; a read error may be responsible. This sequence joins TRBV30 and TRBJ1-1, with D perhaps matching TRBD1 (6 bases). This CDR3 has 13 amino acids. In germline, CDR1 is GTSNPN, CDR2 SVGIG (reference sequence). The CDR3 DNA is TGTGCCTGGAGTCGGCAGGGGAACGCTGAAACTTTCTTT. Translation: CAWSRQGNAETFF.

This clonotype was observed many times. The chain combines TRBV6-1 with TRBJ1-2; possibly TRBD1 for D (5 bases). Trimming left V 6 bases short and J 6 bases short, with 17 bases between. The CDR3 sequence is 14 residues long. Germline CDR1 is MNHNS and CDR2 is SASEGT. The CDR3 bases are TGTGCCAGCAGGGGACCGGGGACCCCAAATGGCTACACCTTC. Protein: CASRGPGTPNGYTF.

As regards this clonotype: The germline gene is not matched at one end of the junction; a read error may be the cause. This chain connects TRBV28 to TRBJ1-5; weak D call: TRBD1 (6 bases). The CDR3 has 15 amino acids. Germline CDR1 MDHEN, CDR2 SYDVKM. The CDR3 reads CTSSLTGYSNQPHHF. DNA for the CDR3: TGTACCAGCAGTTTAACAGGGTATAGCAATCAGCCCCATCATTTT.

The chain carries TRBV6-1 and TRBJ2-7; TRBD2 agrees at 7 bases. CDR3 length: 14 residues. V lost 9 bases to trimming and J lost 4 bases; unmatched junction nucleotides: 12. Germline CDR1 and CDR2: MNHNS and SASEGT. CDR3 residues: CASDTRAGEYEQYF. The CDR3, as DNA: TGTGCCAGTGATACCCGGGCGGGGGAATACGAGCAGTACTTC.

This clonotype occurred a few times. The CDR3, as DNA: TGTGCCAGCAGTGAAAAGGTTCGACGGGGAAGCCAAGACGCCCAGTACTTC. This translates into CASSEKVRRGSQDAQYF. This rearrangement joins TRBV6-1 to TRBJ2-5; the D gene is possibly TRBD2 (5 bases). The V gene lost 2 bases and the J gene lost 9 bases, with 25 bases spanning the gap. In germline, CDR1 is MNHNS, CDR2 SASEGT. This CDR3 is 17 amino acids long.

The chain recombines TRBV30 with TRBJ2-1, with D unclear. CDR3 length equals 14 residues. V lost 0 bases and J lost 4, with 10 bases in between. The V gene's germline CDR1 is GTSNPN and CDR2 SVGIG (reference sequence). In DNA form, the CDR3 reads TGTGCCTGGAGTGTACGGTCTGCTTACAATGAGCAGTTCTTC. Amino acid sequence: CAWSVRSAYNEQFF.

The V call is TRBV29-1, the J call TRBJ2-7; a possible D gene is TRBD2 (5 bases). Germline V CDR1 and CDR2: SQVTM, ANQGSEA. The V end lost 7 bases, the J end lost 2 bases, and 24 bases lay between the germline ends. The CDR3 is made up of 16 amino acids. CDR3 sequence (DNA): TGCAGCGCCATGACATCCGGGATTGGTACTCCCTACGAGCAGTACTTC. Translation gives CSAMTSGIGTPYEQYF.

Concerning this clonotype itself: An end of the junction differs from the germline gene, which may be a read error. The chain is built from TRBV11-1 and TRBJ2-5; D remains unclear. The CDR3 contains 13 residues. Germline V lookup: CDR1 SGHAT, CDR2 FQDESV (reference sequence). Here the CDR3 DNA reads TGTGCTAGCAGCTTAGGCTTACAAGCGACCCAGTACTTC. Protein product: CASSLGLQATQYF.

Concerning this clonotype itself: A clone one base away is much larger, so this may be a read error. This CDR3 reads CASSGRAIGELFF. The CDR3, as DNA: TGCGCCAGCAGCGGGAGGGCCATCGGGGAGCTGTTTTTT. The chain links TRBV10-1 to TRBJ2-2; 8 nucleotides line up with TRBD2. V lost 6 bases, J lost 7 bases, and 4 bases stayed unmatched. The CDR3 extends over 13 amino acids. In germline, CDR1 is WNHNN, CDR2 SYGVQD (reference sequence).

This chain uses TRBV6-1 with TRBJ2-5, with D possibly TRBD1 on 6 matching bases. This CDR3 has 14 amino acids. CDR1 MNHNS and CDR2 SASEGT come from the germline V gene. CDR3 bases: TGTTTCAGCAGTAATTCCGGGACAAAAGAGACCCAGTACTTC. Translating gives CFSSNSGTKETQYF.

The rearrangement links TRBV24-1 to TRBJ2-1; TRBD2 agrees at 12 bases. V trimming: 3 bases; J trimming: 8 bases; junction bases outside the gene matches: 10. The CDR3 is 17 amino acids. Germline V gene sequence: CDR1 KGHDR, CDR2 SFDVKD. This CDR3 is CATSDALAGGLRDEQFF. CDR3 nucleotide sequence: TGTGCCACCAGTGATGCCCTAGCGGGAGGGCTTAGGGATGAGCAGTTCTTC.

This clonotype appeared many times. This rearrangement joins TRBV29-1 to TRBJ1-4; D is possibly TRBD1 (6 bases). From germline, CDR1 is SQVTM and CDR2 ANQGSEA. There are 12 residues in the CDR3. The CDR3 DNA sequence: TGCGCCACGGGGGGCGGGAATGAAAAACTGTTTTTT. This gives the protein CATGGGNEKLFF.

This chain links TRBV20-1 with TRBJ2-7, with a tentative D call TRBD2 (5 bases). The CDR3 contains 14 residues. Germline V gene sequence: CDR1 DFQATT, CDR2 SNEGSKA (reference sequence). V was shortened by 6 bases and J by 3 bases, with 18 bases between the two germline ends. CDR3 bases: TGCAGTGCCAGCCGGACGGACGGAGGCTACGAGCAGTACTTC. As protein: CSASRTDGGYEQYF.

This rearrangement joins TRBV6-2 or TRBV6-3 to TRBJ1-5; the D is unclear. Trimming pared 4 bases from V and 3 bases from J, leaving 7 bases between. The germline CDR1 and CDR2 sequences are MNHEY and SVGEGT. This CDR3 is built from 13 residues. The CDR3 DNA sequence: TGTGCCAGCAGTTGGGATGTCAATCAGCCCCAGCATTTT. This encodes CASSWDVNQPQHF.

On this clonotype itself: Possible read error: a much larger clone is one base away. CDR3 sequence: CASRQGLSNEQFF. As DNA, the CDR3 is TGCGCCAGCAGACAAGGGCTATCCAATGAGCAGTTCTTC. The V gene is TRBV4-3, the J gene TRBJ2-1; D gene unclear. The CDR3 length is 13 residues. Germline assignment: CDR1 LGHNA and CDR2 YSLEER.

A note on this clonotype: A read error may be the cause here, since a much bigger clone is one base away. The rearrangement links TRBV6-1 to TRBJ2-5; D remains ambiguous. CDR3 size: 10 residues. Per germline, CDR1 MNHNS and CDR2 SASEGT. The CDR3 spells CTSSRETQYF. The DNA of the CDR3 is TGTACCAGCAGTCGAGAGACCCAGTACTTC.